This note documents a single T cell receptor (beta chain) sequence. What it binds is unknown. The data originate from a study of cytomegalovirus exposure and HLA in healthy donors. As for the study in general: Ancestry clustering placed 81% of under 450 genotyped donors in the Caucasian-associated cluster. Whole-study results and caveats: Presence/absence results assume similar sequencing depth per donor, which may not hold. Rare TCR sequences dominated, though some public TCRs recurred in many donors.

With 60 Vbeta and 13 Jbeta primers, the PCR was carried out. Using immunoSEQ multiplex PCR, the repertoire was profiled, and TCRdb retains in-frame clones only, with some absent. The sample lists 60,000 or so clones, more than 80% occurring once. The CDR3 totals 16 residues. V shed 3 bases, J shed 4 bases, and the junction held 7 bases outside the gene matches. Per germline, CDR1 LGHNT and CDR2 FRNRAP. V is TRBV12-5 and J is TRBJ2-3; 10 bases line up with TRBD2. Sequenced input: PBMCs. The receptor was derived from a man aged 30 to 45 in good health and CMV-seropositive. As DNA, the CDR3 is TGTGCTAGTGGTTTTGCTAGCGGGAGCGGGGCAGATACGCAGTATTTT. Its protein product is CASGFASGSGADTQYF.